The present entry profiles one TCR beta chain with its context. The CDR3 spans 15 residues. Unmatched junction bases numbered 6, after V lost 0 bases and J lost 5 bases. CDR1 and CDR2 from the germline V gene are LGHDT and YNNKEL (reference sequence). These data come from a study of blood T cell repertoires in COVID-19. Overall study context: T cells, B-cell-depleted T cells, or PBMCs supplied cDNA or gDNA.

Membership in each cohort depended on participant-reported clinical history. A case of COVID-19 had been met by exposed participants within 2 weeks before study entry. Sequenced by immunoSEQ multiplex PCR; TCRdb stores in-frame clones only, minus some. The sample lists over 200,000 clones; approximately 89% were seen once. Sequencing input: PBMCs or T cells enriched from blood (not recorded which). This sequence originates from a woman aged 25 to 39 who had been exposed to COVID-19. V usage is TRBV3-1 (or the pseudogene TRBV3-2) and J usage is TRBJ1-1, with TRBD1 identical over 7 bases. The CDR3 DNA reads TGTGCCAGCAGCCAAGACGTGACAGGGCGAACTGAAGCTTTCTTT. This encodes CASSQDVTGRTEAFF.